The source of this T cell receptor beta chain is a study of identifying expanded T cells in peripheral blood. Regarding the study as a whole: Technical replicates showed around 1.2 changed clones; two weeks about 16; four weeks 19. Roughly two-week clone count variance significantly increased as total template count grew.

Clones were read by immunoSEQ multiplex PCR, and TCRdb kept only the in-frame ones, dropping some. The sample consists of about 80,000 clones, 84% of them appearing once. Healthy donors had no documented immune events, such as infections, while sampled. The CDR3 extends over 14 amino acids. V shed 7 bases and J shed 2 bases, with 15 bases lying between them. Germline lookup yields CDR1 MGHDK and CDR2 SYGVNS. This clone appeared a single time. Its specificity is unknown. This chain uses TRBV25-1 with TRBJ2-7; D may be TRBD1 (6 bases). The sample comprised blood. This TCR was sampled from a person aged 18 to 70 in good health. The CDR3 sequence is CASIRQGTPYEQYF. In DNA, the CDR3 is TGTGCCAGCATCAGGCAGGGGACCCCCTACGAGCAGTACTTC.